This T cell receptor (beta chain) was sequenced for a study of cytomegalovirus exposure and HLA in healthy donors. CDR3 length: 13 amino acids. Germline V gene sequence: CDR1 SEHNR, CDR2 FQNEAQ (reference sequence). Trimming left V 4 bases short and J 3 bases short, with 9 bases between. PCR amplification relied on 60 Vbeta primers (plus 13 Jbeta primers). Using immunoSEQ multiplex PCR, the repertoire was profiled, and TCRdb retains in-frame clones only, with some absent. Of about 210,000 clones in the sample, about 86% were seen once. The gene calls are TRBV7-9 and TRBJ1-1, with D perhaps TRBD1 (6 bases). Sequenced material: PBMCs. The origin of this receptor is a woman in her twenties or thirties in good health and CMV-seronegative. The CDR3 coding sequence is TGTGCCAGCAGCTCACAGGGCGACACTGAAGCTTTCTTT. This codes for CASSSQGDTEAFF.